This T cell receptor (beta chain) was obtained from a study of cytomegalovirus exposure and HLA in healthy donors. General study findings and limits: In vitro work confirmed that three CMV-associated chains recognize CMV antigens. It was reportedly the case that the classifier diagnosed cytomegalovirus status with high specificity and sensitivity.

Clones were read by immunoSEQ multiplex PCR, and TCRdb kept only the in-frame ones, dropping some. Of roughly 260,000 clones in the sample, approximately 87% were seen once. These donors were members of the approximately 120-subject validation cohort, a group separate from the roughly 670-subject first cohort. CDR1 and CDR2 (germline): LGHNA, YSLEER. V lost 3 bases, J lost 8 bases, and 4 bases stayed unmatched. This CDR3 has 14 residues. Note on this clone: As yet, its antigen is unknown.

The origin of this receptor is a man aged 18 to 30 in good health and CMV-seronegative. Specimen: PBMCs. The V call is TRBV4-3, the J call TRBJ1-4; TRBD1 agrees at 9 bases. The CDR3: CASSQGQGREKLFF. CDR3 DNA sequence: TGCGCCAGCAGCCAGGGACAGGGACGGGAAAAACTGTTTTTT.